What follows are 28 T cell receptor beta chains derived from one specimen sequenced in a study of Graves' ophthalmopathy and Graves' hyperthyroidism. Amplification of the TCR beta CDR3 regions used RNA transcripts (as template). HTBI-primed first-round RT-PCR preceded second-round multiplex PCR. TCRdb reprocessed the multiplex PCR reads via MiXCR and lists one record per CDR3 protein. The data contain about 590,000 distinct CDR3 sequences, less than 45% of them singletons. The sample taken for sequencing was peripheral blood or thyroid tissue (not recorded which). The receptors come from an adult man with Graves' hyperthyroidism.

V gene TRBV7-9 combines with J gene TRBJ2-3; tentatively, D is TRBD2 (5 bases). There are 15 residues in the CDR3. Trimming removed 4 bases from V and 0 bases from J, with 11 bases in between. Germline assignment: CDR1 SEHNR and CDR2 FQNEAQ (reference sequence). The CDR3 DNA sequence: TGTGCCAGCAGCTCCCGCGGGTCTAGCACAGATACGCAGTATTTT. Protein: CASSSRGSSTDTQYF.

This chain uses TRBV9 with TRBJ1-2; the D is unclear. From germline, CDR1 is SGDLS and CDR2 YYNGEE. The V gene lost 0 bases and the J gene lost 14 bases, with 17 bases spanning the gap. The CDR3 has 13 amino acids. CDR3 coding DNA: TGTGCCAGCAGCGTAGGGGGTAGATCAGGAAAGACCTTC. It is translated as CASSVGGRSGKTF.

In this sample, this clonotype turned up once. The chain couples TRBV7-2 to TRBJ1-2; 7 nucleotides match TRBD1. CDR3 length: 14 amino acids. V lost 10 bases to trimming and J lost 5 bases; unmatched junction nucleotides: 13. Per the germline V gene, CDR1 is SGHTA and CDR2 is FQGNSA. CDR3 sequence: CANEFRDSQYGYTF. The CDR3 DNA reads TGTGCCAACGAGTTCCGGGACAGTCAGTATGGCTACACCTTC.

The CDR3 DNA follows: TGTGCCATCAGTGAAACGACAGGGGAAGAGACCCAGTACTTC. It translates to CAISETTGEETQYF. The rearrangement uses TRBV10-3 and TRBJ2-5; 8 positions match TRBD1. CDR3 length equals 14 residues. Germline loops: CDR1 ENHRY, CDR2 SYGVKD. The V and J ends lost 3 bases and 3 bases, in that order; junction bases with no gene match: 3.

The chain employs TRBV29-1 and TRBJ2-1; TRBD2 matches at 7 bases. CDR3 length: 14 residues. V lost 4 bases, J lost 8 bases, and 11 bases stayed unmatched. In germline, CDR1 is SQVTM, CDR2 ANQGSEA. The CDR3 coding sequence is TGCAGCGTTGGACCGACGGGAGGACTCGATGAGCAGTTCTTC. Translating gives CSVGPTGGLDEQFF.

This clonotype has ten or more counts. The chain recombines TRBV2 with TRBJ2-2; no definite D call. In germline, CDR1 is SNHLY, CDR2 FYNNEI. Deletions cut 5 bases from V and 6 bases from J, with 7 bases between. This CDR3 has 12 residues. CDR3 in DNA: TGTGCCAGCAGTTTCGTCCCCGGGGAGCTGTTTTTT. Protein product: CASSFVPGELFF.

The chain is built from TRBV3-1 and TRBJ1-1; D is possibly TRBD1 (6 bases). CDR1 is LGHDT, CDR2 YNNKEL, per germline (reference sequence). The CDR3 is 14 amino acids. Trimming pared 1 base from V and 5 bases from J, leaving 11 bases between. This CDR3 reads CASSQGGGRTEAFF. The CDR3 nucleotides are TGTGCCAGCAGCCAAGGAGGGGGAAGGACTGAAGCTTTCTTT.

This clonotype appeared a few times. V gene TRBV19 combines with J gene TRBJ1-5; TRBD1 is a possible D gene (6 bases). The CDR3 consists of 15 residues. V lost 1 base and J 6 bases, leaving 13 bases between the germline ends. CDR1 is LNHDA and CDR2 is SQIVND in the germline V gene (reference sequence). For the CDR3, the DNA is TGTGCCAGTAGTATAGGAGGGGGTGGTAGTCAGCCCCAGCATTTT. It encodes CASSIGGGGSQPQHF.

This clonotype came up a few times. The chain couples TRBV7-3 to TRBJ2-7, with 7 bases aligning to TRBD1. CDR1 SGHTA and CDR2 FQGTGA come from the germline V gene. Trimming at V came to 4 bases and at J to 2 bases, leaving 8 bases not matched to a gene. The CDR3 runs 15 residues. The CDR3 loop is CASSSQPGGTYEQYF. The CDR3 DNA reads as TGTGCCAGCAGCTCCCAGCCAGGGGGAACCTACGAGCAGTACTTC.

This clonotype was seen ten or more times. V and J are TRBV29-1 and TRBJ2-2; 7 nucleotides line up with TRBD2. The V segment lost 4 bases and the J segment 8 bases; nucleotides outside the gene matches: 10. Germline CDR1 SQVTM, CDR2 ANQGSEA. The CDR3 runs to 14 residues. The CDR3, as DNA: TGCAGCGTTGCGCCGGGGGGTATGGCGGGGGAGCTGTTTTTT. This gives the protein CSVAPGGMAGELFF.

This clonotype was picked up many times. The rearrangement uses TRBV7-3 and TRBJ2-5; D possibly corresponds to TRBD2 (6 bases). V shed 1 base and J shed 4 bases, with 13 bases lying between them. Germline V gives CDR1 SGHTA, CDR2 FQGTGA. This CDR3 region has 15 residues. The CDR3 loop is CASSLSPRAGETQYF. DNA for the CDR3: TGTGCCAGCAGCTTAAGTCCAAGAGCGGGAGAGACCCAGTACTTC. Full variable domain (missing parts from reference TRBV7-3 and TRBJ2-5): GAGVSQTPSNKVTEKGKYVELRCDPISGHTALYWYRQSLGQGPEFLIYFQGTGAADDSGLPNDRFFAVRPEGSVSTLKIQRTERGDSAVYLCASSLSPRAGETQYFGPGTRLLVL.

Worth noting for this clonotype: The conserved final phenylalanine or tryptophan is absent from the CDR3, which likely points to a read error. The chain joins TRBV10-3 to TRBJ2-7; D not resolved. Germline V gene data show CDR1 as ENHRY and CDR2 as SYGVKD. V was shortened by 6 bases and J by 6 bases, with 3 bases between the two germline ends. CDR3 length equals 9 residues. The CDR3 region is CAIRPEQYL. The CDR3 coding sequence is TGTGCCATCAGACCCGAGCAGTACCTC.

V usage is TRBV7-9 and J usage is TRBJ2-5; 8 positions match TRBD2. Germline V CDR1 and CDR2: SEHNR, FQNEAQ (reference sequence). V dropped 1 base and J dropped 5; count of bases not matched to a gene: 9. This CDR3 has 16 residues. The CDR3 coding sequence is TGTGCCAGCAGCTTAGGACAGTCGGGAGGGAGGGAGACCCAGTACTTC. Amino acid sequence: CASSLGQSGGRETQYF.

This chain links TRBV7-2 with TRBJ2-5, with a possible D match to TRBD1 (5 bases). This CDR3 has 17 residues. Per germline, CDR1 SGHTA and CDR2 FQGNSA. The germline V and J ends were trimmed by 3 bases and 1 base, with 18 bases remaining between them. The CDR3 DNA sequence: TGTGCCAGCAGCTTGGGGCTTGGACCGAAATTCCAAGAGACCCAGTACTTC. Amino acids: CASSLGLGPKFQETQYF.

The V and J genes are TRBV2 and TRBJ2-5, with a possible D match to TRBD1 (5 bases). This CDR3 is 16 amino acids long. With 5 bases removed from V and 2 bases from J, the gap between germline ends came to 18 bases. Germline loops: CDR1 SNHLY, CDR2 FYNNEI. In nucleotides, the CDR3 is TGTGCCAGCAGTCTCGTAGAACCGGCAGGGCAAGAGACCCAGTACTTC. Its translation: CASSLVEPAGQETQYF.

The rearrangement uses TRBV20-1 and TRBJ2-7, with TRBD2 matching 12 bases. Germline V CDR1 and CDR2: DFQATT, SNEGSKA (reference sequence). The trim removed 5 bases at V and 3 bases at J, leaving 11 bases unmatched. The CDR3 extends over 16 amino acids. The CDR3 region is CSARILAGGANYEQYF. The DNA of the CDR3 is TGCAGTGCTCGGATACTAGCGGGGGGAGCGAACTACGAGCAGTACTTC.

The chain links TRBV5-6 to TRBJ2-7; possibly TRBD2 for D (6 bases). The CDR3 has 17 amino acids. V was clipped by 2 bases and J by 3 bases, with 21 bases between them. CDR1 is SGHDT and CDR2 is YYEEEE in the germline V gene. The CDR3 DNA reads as TGTGCCAGCAGCTTTTATTTGGTCGGGAGATCCGGCTACGAGCAGTACTTC. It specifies CASSFYLVGRSGYEQYF.

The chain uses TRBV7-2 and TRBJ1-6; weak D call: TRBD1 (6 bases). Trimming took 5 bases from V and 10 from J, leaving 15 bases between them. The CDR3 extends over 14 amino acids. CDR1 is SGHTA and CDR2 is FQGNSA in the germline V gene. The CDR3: CASSINRAGSPLHF. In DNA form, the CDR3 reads TGTGCCAGCAGCATCAACAGGGCTGGATCACCCCTCCACTTT. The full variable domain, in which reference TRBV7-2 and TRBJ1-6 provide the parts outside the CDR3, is GAGVSQSPSNKVTEKGKDVELRCDPISGHTALYWYRQSLGQGLEFLIYFQGNSAPDKSGLPSDRFSAERTGGSVSTLTIQRTQQEDSAVYLCASSINRAGSPLHFGNGTRLTVT.

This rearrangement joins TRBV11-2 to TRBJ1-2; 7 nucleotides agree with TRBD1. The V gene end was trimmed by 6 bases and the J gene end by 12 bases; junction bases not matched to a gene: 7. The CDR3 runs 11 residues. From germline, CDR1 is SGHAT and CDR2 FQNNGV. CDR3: CASSRQGWNTF. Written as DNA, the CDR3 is TGTGCCAGCAGTCGACAGGGATGGAACACCTTC.

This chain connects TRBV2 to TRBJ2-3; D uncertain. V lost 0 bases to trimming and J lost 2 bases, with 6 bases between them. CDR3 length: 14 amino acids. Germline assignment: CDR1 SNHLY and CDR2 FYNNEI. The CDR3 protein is CASSEAGITDTQYF. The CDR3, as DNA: TGTGCCAGCAGTGAAGCGGGGATCACAGATACGCAGTATTTT. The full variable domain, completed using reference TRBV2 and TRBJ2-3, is EPEVTQTPSHQVTQMGQEVILRCVPISNHLYFYWYRQILGQKVEFLVSFYNNEISEKSEIFDDQFSVERPDGSNFTLKIRSTKLEDSAMYFCASSEAGITDTQYFGPGTRLTVL.

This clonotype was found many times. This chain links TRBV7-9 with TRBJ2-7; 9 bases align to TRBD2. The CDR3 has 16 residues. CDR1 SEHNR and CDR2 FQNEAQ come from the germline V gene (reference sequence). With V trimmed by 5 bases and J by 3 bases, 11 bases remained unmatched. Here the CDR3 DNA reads TGTGCCAGCAGCCTAGGGACTAGCCTACACGTCTACGAGCAGTACTTC. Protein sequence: CASSLGTSLHVYEQYF. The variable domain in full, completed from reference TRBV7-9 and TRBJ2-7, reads DTGVSQNPRHKITKRGQNVTFRCDPISEHNRLYWYRQTLGQGPEFLTYFQNEAQLEKSRLLSDRFSAERPKGSFSTLEIQRTEQGDSAMYLCASSLGTSLHVYEQYFGPGTRLTVT.

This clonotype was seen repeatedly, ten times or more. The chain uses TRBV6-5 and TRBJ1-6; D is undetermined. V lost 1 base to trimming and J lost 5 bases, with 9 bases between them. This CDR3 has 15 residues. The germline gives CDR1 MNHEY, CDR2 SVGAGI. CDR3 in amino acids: CASSYFGADNSPLHF. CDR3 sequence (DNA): TGTGCCAGCAGTTACTTTGGTGCGGATAATTCACCCCTCCACTTT.

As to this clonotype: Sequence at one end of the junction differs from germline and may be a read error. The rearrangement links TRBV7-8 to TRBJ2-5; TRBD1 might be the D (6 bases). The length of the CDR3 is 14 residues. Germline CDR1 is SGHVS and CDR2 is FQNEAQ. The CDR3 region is CTSSLEAGEETQYF. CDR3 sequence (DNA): TGTACCAGCAGCTTGGAGGCAGGGGAAGAGACCCAGTACTTC. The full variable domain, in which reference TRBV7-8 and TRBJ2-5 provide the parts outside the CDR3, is GAGVSQSPRYKVAKRGQDVALRCDPISGHVSLFWYQQALGQGPEFLTYFQNEAQLDKSGLPSDRFFAERPEGSVSTLKIQRTQQEDSAVYLCTSSLEAGEETQYFGPGTRLLVL.

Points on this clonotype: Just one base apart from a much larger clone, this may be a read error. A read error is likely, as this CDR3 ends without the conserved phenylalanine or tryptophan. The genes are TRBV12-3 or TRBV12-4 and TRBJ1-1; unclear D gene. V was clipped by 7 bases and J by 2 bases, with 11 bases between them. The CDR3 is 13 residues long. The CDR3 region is CASTAGSNTEAFS. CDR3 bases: TGTGCCAGCACCGCCGGGTCAAACACTGAAGCTTTCTCT.

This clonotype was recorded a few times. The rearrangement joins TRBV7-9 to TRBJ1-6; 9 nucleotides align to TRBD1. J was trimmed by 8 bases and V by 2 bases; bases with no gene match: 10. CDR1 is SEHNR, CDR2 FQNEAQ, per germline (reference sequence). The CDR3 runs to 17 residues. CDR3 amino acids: CASSLKPGQGGYSPLHF. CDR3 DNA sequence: TGTGCCAGCAGCTTAAAACCGGGACAGGGAGGCTATTCACCCCTCCACTTT.

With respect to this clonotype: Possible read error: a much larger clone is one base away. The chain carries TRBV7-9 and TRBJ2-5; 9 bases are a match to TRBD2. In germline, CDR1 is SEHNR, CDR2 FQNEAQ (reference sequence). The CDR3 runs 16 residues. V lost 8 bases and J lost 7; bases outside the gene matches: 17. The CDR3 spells CASGGTSGQTPRTQYF. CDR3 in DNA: TGTGCCAGCGGGGGTACTAGCGGGCAAACCCCACGGACCCAGTACTTC.

The CDR3 sequence is CSARDPTGKRQETQYF. The CDR3 nucleotides read TGCAGTGCTAGAGATCCAACAGGGAAGCGGCAAGAGACCCAGTACTTC. This chain uses TRBV20-1 with TRBJ2-5, with D possibly being TRBD1 (6 bases). The germline V and J ends were trimmed by 0 bases and 2 bases, with 16 bases remaining between them. Germline V gives CDR1 DFQATT, CDR2 SNEGSKA (reference sequence). The CDR3 has 16 residues.

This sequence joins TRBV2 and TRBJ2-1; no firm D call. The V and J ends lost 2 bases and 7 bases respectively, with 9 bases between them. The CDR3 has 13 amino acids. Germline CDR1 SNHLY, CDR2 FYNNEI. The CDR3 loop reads CASSERTWNEQFF. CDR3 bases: TGTGCCAGCAGTGAAAGGACGTGGAATGAGCAGTTCTTC.